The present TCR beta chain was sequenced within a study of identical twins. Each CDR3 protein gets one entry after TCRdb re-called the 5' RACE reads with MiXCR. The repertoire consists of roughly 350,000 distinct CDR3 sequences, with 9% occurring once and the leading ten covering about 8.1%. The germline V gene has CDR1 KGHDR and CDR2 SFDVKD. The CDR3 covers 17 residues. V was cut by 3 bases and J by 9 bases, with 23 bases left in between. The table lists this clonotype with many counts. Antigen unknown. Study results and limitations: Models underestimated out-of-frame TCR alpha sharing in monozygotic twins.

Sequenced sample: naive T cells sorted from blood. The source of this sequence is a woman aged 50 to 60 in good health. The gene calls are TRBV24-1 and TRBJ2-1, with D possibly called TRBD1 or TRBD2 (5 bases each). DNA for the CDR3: TGTGCCACCAGTGATACGAATTTCCCGGGACGACGCCTTGAGCAGTTCTTC. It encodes CATSDTNFPGRRLEQFF.